This T cell receptor (beta chain) stems from a study of T cell responses to AZD1222 COVID-19 vaccine. Details on this clone: What it binds is not known.

TCRdb keeps only in-frame clones here, not all; method: immunoSEQ multiplex PCR. The table includes more than 85,000 clones, around 93% detected once. Study-wide results and limits: Spike-specific TCR depth and breadth grew after two AZD1222 doses. Seropositive AZD1222 recipients at baseline numbered only five to seven.

Germline-derived CDR1 and CDR2 are MNHNY and SVGAGI (reference sequence). The CDR3 length is 14 residues. The V and J ends lost 6 bases and 2 bases, in that order; junction bases with no gene match: 4. The sequences come from peripheral blood, collected on day 0 of AZD1222 vaccination. The chain carries TRBV6-6 and TRBJ2-7; 10 bases line up with TRBD1. The TCR sequence derives from an adult in good health. CDR3 amino acids: CASRSGQGTYEQYF. CDR3 DNA sequence: TGTGCCAGCAGGTCGGGACAGGGGACCTACGAGCAGTACTTC.